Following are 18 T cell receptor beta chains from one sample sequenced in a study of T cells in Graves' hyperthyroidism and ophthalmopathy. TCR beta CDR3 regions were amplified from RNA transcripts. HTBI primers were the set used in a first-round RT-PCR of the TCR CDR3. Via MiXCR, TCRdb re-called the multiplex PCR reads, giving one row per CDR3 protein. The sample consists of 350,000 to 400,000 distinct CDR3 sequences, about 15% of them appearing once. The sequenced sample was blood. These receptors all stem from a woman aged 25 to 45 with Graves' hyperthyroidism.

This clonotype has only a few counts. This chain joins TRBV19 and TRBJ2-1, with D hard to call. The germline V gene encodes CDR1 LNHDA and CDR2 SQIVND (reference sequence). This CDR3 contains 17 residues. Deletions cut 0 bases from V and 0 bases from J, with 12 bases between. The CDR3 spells CASSIDFRRSSYNEQFF. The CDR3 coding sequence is TGTGCCAGTAGTATAGATTTCCGACGGAGCTCCTACAATGAGCAGTTCTTC. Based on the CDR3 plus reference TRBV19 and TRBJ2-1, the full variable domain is DGGITQSPKYLFRKEGQNVTLSCEQNLNHDAMYWYRQDPGQGLRLIYYSQIVNDFQKGDIAEGYSVSREKKESFPLTVTSAQKNPTAFYLCASSIDFRRSSYNEQFFGPGTRLTVL.

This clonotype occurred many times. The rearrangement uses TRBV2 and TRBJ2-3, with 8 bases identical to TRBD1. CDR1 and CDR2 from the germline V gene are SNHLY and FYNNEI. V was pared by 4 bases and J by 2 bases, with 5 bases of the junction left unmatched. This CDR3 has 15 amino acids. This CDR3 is CASSGTGLPTDTQYF. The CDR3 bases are TGTGCCAGCAGTGGGACAGGGCTGCCCACAGATACGCAGTATTTT.

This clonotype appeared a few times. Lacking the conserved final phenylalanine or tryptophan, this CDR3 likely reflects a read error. The CDR3 bases are TGTGCCAGCAGCCGAGACAGGAATCAGCCCCAGCATTTA. Its translation: CASSRDRNQPQHL. J is TRBJ1-5 and V is TRBV7-2; possibly TRBD1 for D (6 bases). This CDR3 has 13 amino acids. The germline CDR1 and CDR2 sequences are SGHTA and FQGNSA. The V end lost 5 bases, the J end lost 4 bases, and 9 bases lay between the germline ends.

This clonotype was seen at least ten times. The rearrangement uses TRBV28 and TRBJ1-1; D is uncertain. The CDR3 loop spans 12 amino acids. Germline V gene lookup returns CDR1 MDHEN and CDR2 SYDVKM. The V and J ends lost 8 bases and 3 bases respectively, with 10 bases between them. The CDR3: CASALGDTEAFF. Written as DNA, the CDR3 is TGTGCCAGCGCGCTTGGGGACACTGAAGCTTTCTTT.

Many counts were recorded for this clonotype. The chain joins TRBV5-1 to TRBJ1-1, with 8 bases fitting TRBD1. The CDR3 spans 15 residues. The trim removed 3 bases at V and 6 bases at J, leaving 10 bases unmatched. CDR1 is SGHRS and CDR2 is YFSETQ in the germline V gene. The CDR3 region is CASSSKGQEGAEAFF. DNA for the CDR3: TGCGCCAGCAGCTCGAAGGGACAGGAGGGGGCTGAAGCTTTCTTT.

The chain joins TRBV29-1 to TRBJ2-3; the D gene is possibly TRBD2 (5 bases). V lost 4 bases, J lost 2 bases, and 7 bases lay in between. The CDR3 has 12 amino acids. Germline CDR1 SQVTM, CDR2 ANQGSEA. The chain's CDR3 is CSVGGVTDTQYF. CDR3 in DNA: TGCAGCGTTGGGGGAGTCACAGATACGCAGTATTTT.

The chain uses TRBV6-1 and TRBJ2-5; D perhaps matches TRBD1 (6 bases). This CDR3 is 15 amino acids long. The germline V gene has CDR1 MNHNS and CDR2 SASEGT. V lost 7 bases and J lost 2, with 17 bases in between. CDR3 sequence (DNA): TGTGCCAGCACCAGCCCTTGGACAGTGCAAGAGACCCAGTACTTC. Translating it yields CASTSPWTVQETQYF.

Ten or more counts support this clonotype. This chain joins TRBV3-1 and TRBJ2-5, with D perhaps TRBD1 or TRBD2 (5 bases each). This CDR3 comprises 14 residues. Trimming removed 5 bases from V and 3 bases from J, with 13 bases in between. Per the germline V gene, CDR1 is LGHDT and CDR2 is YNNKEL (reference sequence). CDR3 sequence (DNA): TGTGCCAGCAGCTTCCGGGGCCAAAAAGAGACCCAGTACTTC. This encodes CASSFRGQKETQYF.

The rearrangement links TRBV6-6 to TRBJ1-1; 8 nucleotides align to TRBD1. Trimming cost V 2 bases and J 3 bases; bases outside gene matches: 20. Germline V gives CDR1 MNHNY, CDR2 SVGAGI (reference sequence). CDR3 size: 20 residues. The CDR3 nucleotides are TGTGCCAGCAGTTACGGGGGGGCAGGGGGCGCGAAGAAGGGGGACACTGAAGCTTTCTTT. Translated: CASSYGGAGGAKKGDTEAFF.

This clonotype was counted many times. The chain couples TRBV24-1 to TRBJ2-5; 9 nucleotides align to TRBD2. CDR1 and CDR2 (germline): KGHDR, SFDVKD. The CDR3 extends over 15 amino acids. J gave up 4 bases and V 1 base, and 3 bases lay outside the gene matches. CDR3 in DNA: TGTGCCACCAGTGATTTTCAAGCGGGAGGAGAGACCCAGTACTTC. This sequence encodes CATSDFQAGGETQYF.

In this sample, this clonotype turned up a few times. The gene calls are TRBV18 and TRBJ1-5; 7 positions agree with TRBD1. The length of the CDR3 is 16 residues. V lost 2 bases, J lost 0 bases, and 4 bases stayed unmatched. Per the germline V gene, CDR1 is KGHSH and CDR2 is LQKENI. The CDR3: CASSPVGQNSNQPQHF. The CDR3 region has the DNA TGTGCCAGCTCACCAGTGGGACAGAATAGCAATCAGCCCCAGCATTTT.

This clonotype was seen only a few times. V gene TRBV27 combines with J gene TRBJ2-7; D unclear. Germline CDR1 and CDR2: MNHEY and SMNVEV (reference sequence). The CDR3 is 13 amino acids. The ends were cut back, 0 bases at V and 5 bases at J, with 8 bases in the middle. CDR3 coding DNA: TGTGCCAGCAGTTTATCGTCGGAAAACGAGCAGTACTTC. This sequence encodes CASSLSSENEQYF.

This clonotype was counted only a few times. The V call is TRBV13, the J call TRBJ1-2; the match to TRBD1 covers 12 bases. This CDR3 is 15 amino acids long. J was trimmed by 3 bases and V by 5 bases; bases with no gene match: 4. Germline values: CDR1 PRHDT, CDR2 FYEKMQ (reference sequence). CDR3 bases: TGTGCCAGCAGCCCCGGGACAGGGGGCGACTATGGCTACACCTTC. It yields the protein CASSPGTGGDYGYTF.

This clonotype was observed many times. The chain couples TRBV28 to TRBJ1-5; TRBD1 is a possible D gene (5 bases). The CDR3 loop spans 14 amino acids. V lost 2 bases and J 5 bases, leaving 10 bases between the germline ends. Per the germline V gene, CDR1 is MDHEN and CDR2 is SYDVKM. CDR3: CASSLQGGHQPQHF. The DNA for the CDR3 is TGTGCCAGCAGTTTACAGGGAGGGCATCAGCCCCAGCATTTT.

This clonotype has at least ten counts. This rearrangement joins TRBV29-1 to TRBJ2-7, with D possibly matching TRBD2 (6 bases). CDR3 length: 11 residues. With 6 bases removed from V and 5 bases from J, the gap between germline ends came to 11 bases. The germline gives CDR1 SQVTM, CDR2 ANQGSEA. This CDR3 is CSVAGTHEQYF. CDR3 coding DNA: TGCAGCGTGGCCGGGACTCACGAGCAGTACTTC.

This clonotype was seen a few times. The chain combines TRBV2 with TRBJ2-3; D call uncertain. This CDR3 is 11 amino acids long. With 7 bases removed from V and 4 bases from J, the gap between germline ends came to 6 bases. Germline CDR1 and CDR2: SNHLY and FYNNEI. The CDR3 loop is CASTGSDTQYF. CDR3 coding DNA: TGTGCCAGCACCGGGTCAGATACGCAGTATTTT. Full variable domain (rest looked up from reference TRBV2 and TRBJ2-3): EPEVTQTPSHQVTQMGQEVILRCVPISNHLYFYWYRQILGQKVEFLVSFYNNEISEKSEIFDDQFSVERPDGSNFTLKIRSTKLEDSAMYFCASTGSDTQYFGPGTRLTVL.

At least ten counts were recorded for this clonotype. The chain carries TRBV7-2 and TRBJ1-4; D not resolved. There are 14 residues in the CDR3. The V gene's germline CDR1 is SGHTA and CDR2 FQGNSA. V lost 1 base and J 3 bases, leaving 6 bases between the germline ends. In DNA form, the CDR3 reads TGTGCCAGCAGCTTAGGAGGCGCTAATGAAAAACTGTTTTTT. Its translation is CASSLGGANEKLFF.

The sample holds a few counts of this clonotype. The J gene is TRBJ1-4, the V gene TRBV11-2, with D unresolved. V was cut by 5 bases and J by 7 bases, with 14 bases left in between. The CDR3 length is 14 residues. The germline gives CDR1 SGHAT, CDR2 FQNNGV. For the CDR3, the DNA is TGTGCCAGCAGCCCTGATCCTAGAAGTGAAAAACTGTTTTTT. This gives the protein CASSPDPRSEKLFF.